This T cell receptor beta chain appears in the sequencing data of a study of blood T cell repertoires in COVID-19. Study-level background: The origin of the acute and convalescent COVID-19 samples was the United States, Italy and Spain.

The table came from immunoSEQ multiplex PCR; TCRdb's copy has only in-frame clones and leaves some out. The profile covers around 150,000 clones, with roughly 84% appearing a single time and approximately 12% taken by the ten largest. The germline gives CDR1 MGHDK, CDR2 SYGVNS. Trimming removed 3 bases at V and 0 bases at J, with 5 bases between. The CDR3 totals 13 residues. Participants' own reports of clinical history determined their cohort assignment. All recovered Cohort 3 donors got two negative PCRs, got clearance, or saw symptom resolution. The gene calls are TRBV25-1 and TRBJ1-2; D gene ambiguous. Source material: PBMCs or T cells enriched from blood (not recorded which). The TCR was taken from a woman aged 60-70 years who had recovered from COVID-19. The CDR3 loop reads CASSDETNYGYTF. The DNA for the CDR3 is TGTGCCAGCAGTGACGAGACTAACTATGGCTACACCTTC.